This TCR beta chain originates from a study of technical replicates of blood from several donors. Sequencing was performed with immunoSEQ multiplex PCR; in TCRdb, only in-frame clones are kept and a portion is missing. The sample holds about 75,000 clones, more than 85% seen once. This receptor was taken from a human donor in good health. Some clones in this sample may be carry-over from other donors' samples. The source material was PBMCs.

The CDR3 region is CASSLGGLAGVYNEQFF. The DNA for the CDR3 is TGCGCCAGCAGCTTGGGGGGACTAGCGGGAGTGTACAATGAGCAGTTCTTC. The genes are TRBV5-1 and TRBJ2-1, with TRBD2 matching 14 bases. Germline CDR1 is SGHRS and CDR2 is YFSETQ. The CDR3 is 17 amino acids. The V gene end was trimmed by 0 bases and the J gene end by 4 bases; junction bases not matched to a gene: 3.